The entry below describes one T cell receptor (beta chain). Trimming removed 5 bases from V and 2 bases from J, with 22 bases in between. The CDR3 length is 18 residues. Germline CDR1 SGHRS, CDR2 YFSETQ. Measured with immunoSEQ multiplex PCR; TCRdb has only the in-frame clones, and not every one. Of more than 150,000 clones in the sample, approximately 81% were seen once. This sample is drawn from a study of blood T cell repertoires in COVID-19. The sequence derives from a man younger than 30 with active or convalescent COVID-19. Sequences were obtained from peripheral blood. The V gene is TRBV5-1, the J gene TRBJ2-2, with D tentatively TRBD2 (6 bases). In nucleotides, the CDR3 is TGCGCCAGCAGTTCCGATAGCGGCCTAACAATTAACACCGGGGAGCTGTTTTTT. Translated, it gives CASSSDSGLTINTGELFF.